A single sample is the source of the 12 T cell receptor beta chains below, sequenced in a study of T-cell reconstitution after alpha-beta-depleted transplantation in children. The authors prepared the TCRbeta library with unique molecular identifiers. TCRdb independently ran MiXCR on the PCR reads; one entry per CDR3 protein. The sample lists about 540,000 distinct CDR3 sequences, 25% to 30% seen once, with under 45% in the top ten. The material was PBMCs, obtained before TCRalphabeta/CD19-depleted stem cell transplant. Receptor source: a boy under three years old with Wiskott-Aldrich syndrome, due to receive a stem cell transplant.

The chain employs TRBV5-1 and TRBJ2-2; perhaps TRBD1 as D (5 bases). The V end was cut by 7 bases, the J end by 3 bases, with 10 bases between. The CDR3 has 13 residues. Germline V gene sequence: CDR1 SGHRS, CDR2 YFSETQ. In nucleotides, the CDR3 is TGCGCCAGCGTCCCACAGGACACCGGGGAGCTGTTTTTT. Its translation: CASVPQDTGELFF. The complete variable domain, with remaining parts taken from reference TRBV5-1 and TRBJ2-2, reads KAGVTQTPRYLIKTRGQQVTLSCSPISGHRSVSWYQQTPGQGLQFLFEYFSETQRNKGNFPGRFSGRQFSNSRSEMNVSTLELGDSALYLCASVPQDTGELFFGEGSRLTVL.

This clonotype was counted only a few times. This chain uses TRBV7-9 with TRBJ2-7; TRBD1 is a possible D gene (5 bases). The CDR3 consists of 15 residues. Per germline, CDR1 SEHNR and CDR2 FQNEAQ (reference sequence). Trimming took off 0 bases at V and 2 bases at J, with 11 bases between the two ends. In nucleotides, the CDR3 is TGTGCCAGCAGCTTAGCAACAGGTTTCCCCTACGAGCAGTACTTC. It is translated as CASSLATGFPYEQYF.

This clonotype was seen only a few times. This chain joins TRBV5-1 and TRBJ2-5, with 7 bases lining up with TRBD1. This CDR3 spans 15 amino acids. J was trimmed by 2 bases and V by 4 bases; bases with no gene match: 8. Per the germline V gene, CDR1 is SGHRS and CDR2 is YFSETQ. CDR3 sequence reads: CASSLQGWGQETQYF. The CDR3 DNA follows: TGCGCCAGCAGCCTACAGGGGTGGGGACAAGAGACCCAGTACTTC.

In nucleotides, the CDR3 is TGTGCCAGCAGCCAGACAGGGGGGTCTTCTGGGGCCAACGTCCTGACTTTC. It yields the protein CASSQTGGSSGANVLTF. The V call is TRBV21-1, the J call TRBJ2-6; the tabulated D call, TRBD1, remains unverified against the DNA. TRBV21-1 is described as a pseudogene. The CDR3 loop spans 17 amino acids.

This clonotype was counted between two and nine times. The chain recombines TRBV12-3 or TRBV12-4 with TRBJ2-1; 8 bases are a match to TRBD2. The length of the CDR3 is 20 residues. J lost 0 bases, V lost 3 bases, and 16 bases had no gene match. The CDR3 region has the DNA TGTGCCAGCAGTTTCGGGTCAGCGGGAGCCCCGTTTGACTCCTACAATGAGCAGTTCTTC. It encodes CASSFGSAGAPFDSYNEQFF.

V and J are TRBV7-9 and TRBJ2-1; TRBD1 agrees at 9 bases. V lost 4 bases and J lost 8; bases outside the gene matches: 3. Germline loops: CDR1 SEHNR, CDR2 FQNEAQ (reference sequence). This CDR3 is 13 amino acids long. CDR3 nucleotides: TGTGCCAGCAGCTGGGGGGACAGGGATGAGCAGTTCTTC. It translates to CASSWGDRDEQFF.

The chain is built from TRBV5-5 and TRBJ2-1, with D tentatively TRBD2 (6 bases). This CDR3 spans 16 amino acids. Germline V gives CDR1 SGHKS, CDR2 YYEKEE (reference sequence). The ends were cut back, 5 bases at V and 0 bases at J, with 15 bases in the middle. CDR3: CASRQSRDSSYNEQFF. CDR3 DNA sequence: TGTGCCAGCAGACAAAGCCGGGACTCCTCCTACAATGAGCAGTTCTTC.

The V gene is TRBV28, the J gene TRBJ1-2; D call uncertain. The CDR3 is made up of 15 amino acids. Looked up from germline, CDR1 is MDHEN and CDR2 is SYDVKM. V lost 4 bases to trimming and J lost 4 bases, with 16 bases between them. The CDR3 spells CASSSLEVTPYGYTF. Written as DNA, the CDR3 is TGTGCCAGCAGTTCCCTTGAGGTGACCCCCTATGGCTACACCTTC.

The gene calls are TRBV20-1 and TRBJ2-3; D possibly corresponds to TRBD1 (5 bases). This CDR3 comprises 13 residues. Germline-derived CDR1 and CDR2 are DFQATT and SNEGSKA (reference sequence). Trimming stripped 2 bases from V and 9 bases from J, with 15 bases between. The chain's CDR3 is CSARKLGLLTQYF. DNA for the CDR3: TGCAGTGCTAGAAAATTGGGGCTCCTCACGCAGTATTTT.

This clonotype has a handful of counts. The conserved phenylalanine or tryptophan is not found at the CDR3 terminus, so this likely reflects a read error. No DNA is shown, since the ends of the CDR3 on it are uncertain; the CDR3 is the one TCRdb lists. The chain recombines TRBV5-1 with TRBJ2-1. The germline V gene encodes CDR1 SGHRS and CDR2 YFSETQ. The CDR3 adds up to 9 amino acids, both ends counted. CDR3 loop: CASKRDKLI.

The chain carries TRBV11-2 and TRBJ1-2; 7 bases align to TRBD1. The germline V gene has CDR1 SGHAT and CDR2 FQNNGV. The V and J ends lost 3 bases and 6 bases, in that order; junction bases with no gene match: 1. The CDR3 extends over 12 amino acids. In DNA, the CDR3 is TGTGCCAGCAGCTTTACAGGGGATGGCTACACCTTC. Translation: CASSFTGDGYTF. Filled out from reference TRBV11-2 and TRBJ1-2, the complete variable domain reads EAGVAQSPRYKIIEKRQSVAFWCNPISGHATLYWYQQILGQGPKLLIQFQNNGVVDDSQLPKDRFSAERLKGVDSTLKIQPAKLEDSAVYLCASSFTGDGYTFGSGTRLTVV.

This clonotype came up a few times. V and J are TRBV7-2 and TRBJ2-7, with 11 bases identical to TRBD1. Germline V CDR1 and CDR2: SGHTA, FQGNSA. Losses at the gene ends were 4 bases for V and 7 bases for J; bases not matched to a gene: 6. This CDR3 has 14 residues. The DNA for the CDR3 is TGTGCCAGCAGCTCTAGGACAGGGGGCAAAGAGCAGTACTTC. As protein: CASSSRTGGKEQYF.